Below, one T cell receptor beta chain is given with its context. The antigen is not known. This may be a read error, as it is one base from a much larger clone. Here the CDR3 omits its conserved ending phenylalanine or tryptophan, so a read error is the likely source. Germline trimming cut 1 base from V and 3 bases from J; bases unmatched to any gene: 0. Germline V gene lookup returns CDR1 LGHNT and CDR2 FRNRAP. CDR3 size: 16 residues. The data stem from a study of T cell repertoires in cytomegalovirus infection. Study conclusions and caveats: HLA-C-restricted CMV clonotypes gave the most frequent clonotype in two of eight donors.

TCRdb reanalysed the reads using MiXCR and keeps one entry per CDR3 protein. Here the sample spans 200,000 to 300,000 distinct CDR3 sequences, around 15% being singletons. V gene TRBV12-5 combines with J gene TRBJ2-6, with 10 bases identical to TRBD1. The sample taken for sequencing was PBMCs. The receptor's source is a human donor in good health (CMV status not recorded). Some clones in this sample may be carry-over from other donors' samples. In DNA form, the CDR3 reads TGTGCTAGTGGTTTGGGGGACAGGGGTGGGGCCAACGTCCTGACTCTC. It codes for CASGLGDRGGANVLTL.